This TCR beta chain was recovered during a study of human T cells and chemical hapten exposure. Across the study: Sensitization involved placing 2% DPC onto a 2 cm by 2 cm region of upper inner arm skin. Alopecia areata, totalis or universalis affected patients who were mostly female. Study observations and caveats: Versus controls, expanded TCRs had significantly more large CDR3 similarity clusters.

V was shortened by 1 base and J by 7 bases, with 14 bases between the two germline ends. This CDR3 spans 16 amino acids. From germline, CDR1 is SGHDN and CDR2 FVKESK. TCRdb passed the RACE reads through MiXCR, listing each CDR3 protein once. The repertoire holds roughly 260,000 distinct CDR3 sequences, with approximately 8.6% as singletons. Notes on this clonotype: Its cognate antigen is unknown.

Time point in this sample: pre-sensitization, week 0. Described treatment: therapeutic diphenylcyclopropenone sensitization with weekly scalp DPC. Total RNA was extracted from unfractionated whole blood. This rearrangement joins TRBV14 to TRBJ1-6; no reliable D call. The specimen comprised whole blood, sampled in connection with sensitization to the hapten diphenylcyclopropenone (DPC). The TCR originated in a woman between 40 and 50 years old with alopecia areata. Some clones in this sample may be carry-over from other donors' samples. CDR3 DNA: TGTGCCAGCAGCCAAGTCCCTCGGGGAATAAATTCACCCCTCCACTTT. It encodes CASSQVPRGINSPLHF.